This paragraph reports one T cell receptor beta chain. Its cognate antigen is unknown. This may stem from a read error, because a much larger clone lies one nucleotide away. This specimen belongs to a study of breast tumors, draining lymph nodes, adjacent tissues. Study-level points and caveats: Compared with lymph nodes, tumors were less diverse; compared with nontumor tissue, more. Luminal-like breast cancer showed significantly higher tumor–nontumor repertoire similarity than basal-like.

TCRdb independently ran MiXCR on the multiplex PCR reads; one entry per CDR3 protein. The profile shows fewer than 85,000 distinct CDR3 sequences, roughly a fifth of them singletons. The germline CDR1 and CDR2 sequences are SGHNT and YYREEE (reference sequence). Trimming stripped 2 bases from V and 3 bases from J, with 13 bases between. There are 15 residues in the CDR3. Axillary draining lymph nodes of breast cancer patients supplied the node samples. Material: axillary lymph node tissue. This receptor was identified in a female donor with breast cancer. Some clones in this sample may be carry-over from other donors' samples. V usage is TRBV5-4 and J usage is TRBJ2-3, with D maybe TRBD1 (6 bases). The CDR3 region is CASSFGGQVTDTQYF. CDR3 sequence (DNA): TGTGCCAGCAGCTTTGGGGGACAAGTGACAGATACGCAGTATTTT.